This T cell receptor beta chain stems from a study of early T cells in non-severe SARS-CoV-2 infection. The study, taken as a whole, reports: There was a bias toward anti-spike CD8 responses in VDJdb matching, which missed private and CD4 specificities.

The CDR3 is 14 residues long. CDR1 is MNHNY and CDR2 is SVGAGI in the germline V gene (reference sequence). Trimming cost V 6 bases and J 3 bases, with 13 bases left between them. The library protocol tagged individual cDNA molecules with unique molecular identifiers. TCRdb re-called the 5' RACE reads through MiXCR, storing one row per CDR3 protein. The sample holds tens of thousands of distinct CDR3 sequences, around 11% seen once. The table lists this clonotype with many counts. Its matching antigen is unknown. This chain connects TRBV6-6 to TRBJ2-3; D is unclear. The sequenced sample was whole blood. The sequence was collected from an adult who was a healthcare worker with PCR-confirmed SARS-CoV-2 infection or an uninfected control (not recorded which). The CDR3 nucleotides read TGTGCCAGCAGCCCCTGGGTCGGAACAGATACGCAGTATTTT. This gives the protein CASSPWVGTDTQYF.